These 19 T cell receptor beta chains were sequenced from one sample in a study of T cells in Graves' hyperthyroidism and ophthalmopathy. RNA transcripts yielded amplified TCR beta CDR3 regions. HTBI primers drove first-round RT-PCR of the TCR CDR3. TCRdb re-called the multiplex PCR reads through MiXCR, storing one row per CDR3 protein. The table shows 450,000 to 600,000 distinct CDR3 sequences, with about 20% occurring only once. Specimen: blood. Receptor source: a man aged 35-49 years with Graves' ophthalmopathy.

Details on this clonotype: A read error may account for a junction end that differs from germline. The V and J genes are TRBV30 and TRBJ2-7; 9 bases are a match to TRBD1. There are 12 residues in the CDR3. Germline-derived CDR1 and CDR2 are GTSNPN and SVGIG (reference sequence). The CDR3 sequence: CAWRGDRDEQSF. In DNA, the CDR3 is TGTGCCTGGAGGGGGGACAGGGACGAGCAGTCCTTC.

This clonotype was seen only once. V gene TRBV29-1 combines with J gene TRBJ1-1; D might be TRBD1 (5 bases). The V gene's germline CDR1 is SQVTM and CDR2 ANQGSEA. There are 13 residues in the CDR3. Trimming left V 3 bases short and J 2 bases short, with 10 bases between. The CDR3 is CSVDGGFNTEAFF. As DNA, the CDR3 is TGCAGCGTTGACGGGGGTTTCAACACTGAAGCTTTCTTT.

This clonotype was detected a few times. The J gene is TRBJ2-5, the V gene TRBV4-2; 8 nucleotides line up with TRBD2. The J segment lost 8 bases and the V segment lost 0 bases, leaving 8 bases of the junction unmatched. CDR1 and CDR2 (germline): LGHNA, YNFKEQ. This CDR3 spans 15 amino acids. CDR3 sequence reads: CASSQEGGAGETQYF. DNA of the CDR3: TGTGCCAGCAGCCAAGAAGGTGGAGCGGGAGAAACCCAGTACTTC.

This clonotype was counted many times. The J gene is TRBJ2-5, the V gene TRBV2, with 8 positions matching TRBD1. CDR1 and CDR2 from the germline V gene are SNHLY and FYNNEI. V shed 6 bases and J 3 bases; nucleotides not matched to a gene: 12. This CDR3 has 16 residues. CDR3 protein: CASRTLPDRAEETQYF. For the CDR3, the DNA is TGTGCCAGCAGGACATTGCCGGACAGGGCCGAAGAGACCCAGTACTTC.

In this sample, this clonotype turned up many times. The V call is TRBV30, the J call TRBJ2-2; tentative D call: TRBD1 (6 bases). The germline V and J ends were trimmed by 3 bases and 1 base, with 15 bases remaining between them. Germline V CDR1 and CDR2: GTSNPN, SVGIG (reference sequence). The CDR3 runs 16 residues. CDR3 bases: TGTGCCTGGAGGAACAAGGGGGTCCGGAACACCGGGGAGCTGTTTTTT. The encoded protein is CAWRNKGVRNTGELFF.

This clonotype was seen ten or more times. V gene TRBV2 combines with J gene TRBJ2-3, with TRBD2 matching 11 bases. From germline, CDR1 is SNHLY and CDR2 FYNNEI. CDR3 length: 17 residues. Trimming at V came to 5 bases and at J to 1 base, leaving 8 bases not matched to a gene. CDR3 sequence reads: CASSRIAGGRGTDTQYF. The CDR3 nucleotides read TGTGCCAGCAGTCGAATAGCGGGGGGGCGTGGCACAGATACGCAGTATTTT.

About this clonotype itself: At one end, the junction sequence differs from germline, possibly due to a read error. The chain couples TRBV5-1 to TRBJ2-3; D is uncertain. The length of the CDR3 is 13 residues. Looked up from germline, CDR1 is SGHRS and CDR2 is YFSETQ. The CDR3, as DNA: TGTGCCAGCAGTCCCCAGTCCCTAGATACGCAGTATTTT. Translation: CASSPQSLDTQYF.

This clonotype was picked up a small number of times. The chain recombines TRBV6-5 with TRBJ1-1; the D gene is possibly TRBD1 (5 bases). Germline lookup yields CDR1 MNHEY and CDR2 SVGAGI. V was cut by 3 bases and J by 0 bases, with 8 bases left in between. CDR3 length: 14 amino acids. The DNA for the CDR3 is TGTGCCAGCAGTTATGACAGTCTGAACACTGAAGCTTTCTTT. Residues: CASSYDSLNTEAFF.

In its sample, this clonotype was seen a few times. The V call is TRBV3-1, the J call TRBJ2-7, with 8 nucleotides matching TRBD2. With V trimmed by 5 bases and J by 1 base, 7 bases remained unmatched. Germline V gene lookup returns CDR1 LGHDT and CDR2 YNNKEL (reference sequence). The CDR3 length is 15 residues. The CDR3 loop is CASSATSGASYEQYF. The CDR3 region has the DNA TGTGCCAGCAGCGCCACTAGCGGAGCTTCCTACGAGCAGTACTTC.

This clonotype has ten or more counts. For the CDR3, the DNA is TGTGCCAGCAGCTTAGGCCTCGCGGCAGGGGGCGAGCAGTACTTC. Amino acids: CASSLGLAAGGEQYF. This sequence joins TRBV13 and TRBJ2-7, with 7 bases identical to TRBD1. The V gene's germline CDR1 is PRHDT and CDR2 FYEKMQ (reference sequence). The CDR3 sequence is 15 residues long. V lost 0 bases and J lost 6; bases outside the gene matches: 8.

V usage is TRBV27 and J usage is TRBJ1-2; D might be TRBD1 (5 bases). Deletions cut 7 bases from V and 1 base from J, with 19 bases between. The CDR3 has 16 amino acids. Germline-derived CDR1 and CDR2 are MNHEY and SMNVEV (reference sequence). CDR3 loop: CASKRTGATYNYGYTF. The CDR3 coding sequence is TGTGCCAGCAAACGAACCGGGGCGACCTATAACTATGGCTACACCTTC.

The J gene is TRBJ2-1, the V gene TRBV20-1; 8 bases map to TRBD1. This CDR3 comprises 14 residues. The V gene end was trimmed by 4 bases and the J gene end by 5 bases; junction bases not matched to a gene: 7. Germline values: CDR1 DFQATT, CDR2 SNEGSKA (reference sequence). For the CDR3, the DNA is TGCAGTGCTAACGACAGGGGAGTACACAATGAGCAGTTCTTC. Its protein is CSANDRGVHNEQFF.

This clonotype was observed at least ten times. The V call is TRBV28, the J call TRBJ1-2; a possible D gene is TRBD1 (5 bases). Germline CDR1 MDHEN, CDR2 SYDVKM. The V end was cut by 6 bases, the J end by 5 bases, with 13 bases between. CDR3 length: 13 residues. The CDR3: CASSILDSYGYTF. The CDR3 region has the DNA TGTGCCAGCAGCATCCTTGACAGTTATGGCTACACCTTC.

At least ten counts were recorded for this clonotype. DNA of the CDR3: TGTGCCAGCAGCTTGTTTGCTGAGCAGTTCTTC. Translated: CASSLFAEQFF. The rearrangement joins TRBV7-9 to TRBJ2-1, with no clear D. Germline V gene data show CDR1 as SEHNR and CDR2 as FQNEAQ (reference sequence). Trimming cost V 3 bases and J 9 bases, with 6 bases left between them. This CDR3 spans 11 amino acids.

The chain uses TRBV20-1 and TRBJ2-4, with D perhaps matching TRBD1 or TRBD2 (5 bases each). Trimming removed 6 bases from V and 8 bases from J, with 20 bases in between. CDR3 size: 14 residues. Germline V gene lookup returns CDR1 DFQATT and CDR2 SNEGSKA (reference sequence). CDR3 region: CSAISPRGRDIQYF. For the CDR3, the DNA is TGCAGTGCCATCAGCCCGAGGGGCAGGGACATTCAGTACTTC.

CDR3 bases: TGCAGTGCGCGGCCGGGACTAGCGGGAGCAGACGAGCAGTACTTC. Its translation is CSARPGLAGADEQYF. This rearrangement joins TRBV20-1 to TRBJ2-7, with 14 bases aligning to TRBD2. V was clipped by 6 bases and J by 5 bases; unmatched bases: 9. The CDR3 runs to 15 residues. The germline gives CDR1 DFQATT, CDR2 SNEGSKA (reference sequence).

This clonotype occurred a few times. The chain recombines TRBV6-5 with TRBJ2-2, with D possibly called TRBD1 or TRBD2 (6 bases each). From germline, CDR1 is MNHEY and CDR2 SVGAGI. The CDR3 consists of 16 residues. Trimming removed 2 bases from V and 2 bases from J, with 12 bases in between. For the CDR3, the DNA is TGTGCCAGCAGTTACCGGGGGACAATAAACACCGGGGAGCTGTTTTTT. This translates into CASSYRGTINTGELFF.

At least ten counts were recorded for this clonotype. The chain couples TRBV12-3 or TRBV12-4 to TRBJ2-5, with unresolved D. This CDR3 has 14 amino acids. Deletions cut 6 bases from V and 1 base from J, with 12 bases between. The CDR3, as DNA: TGTGCCAGCAGCCTCCAGAGGTTCCAAGAGACCCAGTACTTC. It is translated as CASSLQRFQETQYF.

The rearrangement links TRBV3-1 to TRBJ2-3; unclear D gene. From germline, CDR1 is LGHDT and CDR2 YNNKEL (reference sequence). V was clipped by 3 bases and J by 0 bases, with 7 bases between them. The CDR3 extends over 14 amino acids. The CDR3 nucleotides read TGTGCCAGCAGCCAGCAGCTTAGCACAGATACGCAGTATTTT. Translation gives CASSQQLSTDTQYF.